One sample yielded the 27 T cell receptor beta chains listed below, sequenced in a study of immune cell composition in non-small cell lung cancer. Here immunoSEQ multiplex PCR was the method, and the copy in TCRdb shows in-frame clones only, minus some. The sample includes about 16,000 clones, roughly two thirds seen only once; the top ten take under 10%. Sample: lung tumor tissue. These receptors were taken from a human donor with non-small cell lung cancer.

The V call is TRBV18, the J call TRBJ2-3; possible D gene TRBD1, 6 bases. V was trimmed by 6 bases and J by 0 bases, leaving 13 bases between them. The CDR3 loop spans 15 amino acids. Germline CDR1 and CDR2: KGHSH and LQKENI. CDR3 loop: CASSRMGASTDTQYF. As DNA, the CDR3 is TGTGCCAGCTCCCGAATGGGGGCTAGCACAGATACGCAGTATTTT.

This rearrangement joins TRBV10-2 to TRBJ1-3; D is undetermined. This CDR3 is built from 15 residues. V was cut by 4 bases and J by 0 bases, with 10 bases left in between. Germline V gives CDR1 WSHSY, CDR2 SAAADI. The DNA for the CDR3 is TGCGCCAGCAGTGTCCACGGTCGCTCTGGAAACACCATATATTTT. It encodes CASSVHGRSGNTIYF.

The sample holds one count of this clone. The rearrangement links TRBV18 to TRBJ2-5; the D is unclear. This CDR3 region has 14 residues. V gave up 6 bases and J gave up 4 bases, with 15 bases separating them. The germline CDR1 and CDR2 sequences are KGHSH and LQKENI. CDR3 sequence (DNA): TGTGCCAGCTCTCCGGTGGAGCCCGGAGAGACCCAGTACTTC. Amino acid sequence: CASSPVEPGETQYF.

V and J are TRBV30 and TRBJ2-5; D not certain. V lost 1 base and J 7 bases, leaving 13 bases between the germline ends. The CDR3 is 13 residues long. CDR1 is GTSNPN and CDR2 is SVGIG in the germline V gene (reference sequence). The CDR3 DNA sequence: TGTGCCTGGAGTGGGAGTGCCAGAGTGACCCAGTACTTC. Protein sequence: CAWSGSARVTQYF.

The rearrangement uses TRBV11-2 and TRBJ2-5; 7 bases fit TRBD1. V dropped 1 base and J dropped 2; count of bases not matched to a gene: 7. CDR1 and CDR2 (germline): SGHAT, FQNNGV. This CDR3 spans 16 amino acids. The CDR3 coding sequence is TGTGCCAGCAGCTTAGGGACAGGCGGTTTACAAGAGACCCAGTACTTC. Translated: CASSLGTGGLQETQYF.

This rearrangement joins TRBV11-2 to TRBJ1-2; 9 bases align to TRBD1. The CDR3 extends over 16 amino acids. Trimming took 6 bases from V and 3 from J; bases not matched to a gene: 11. CDR1 is SGHAT and CDR2 is FQNNGV in the germline V gene. The CDR3 is CASRTGTGMSDYGYTF. The CDR3 DNA follows: TGTGCCAGCAGAACCGGGACAGGGATGTCGGACTATGGCTACACCTTC.

The V and J genes are TRBV7-9 and TRBJ2-4; a weak D match, TRBD2 (6 bases). CDR1 is SEHNR, CDR2 FQNEAQ, per germline (reference sequence). The CDR3 contains 17 residues. Trimming cost V 1 base and J 0 bases, with 13 bases left between them. The CDR3 bases are TGTGCCAGCAGCTTAGTTCTAGCGAGTTTAGCCAAAAACATTCAGTACTTC. The encoded protein is CASSLVLASLAKNIQYF.

The V gene is TRBV2, the J gene TRBJ1-4; TRBD1 might be the D (5 bases). The V gene lost 3 bases and the J gene lost 8 bases, with 13 bases spanning the gap. Germline CDR1 reads SNHLY; CDR2 reads FYNNEI. The length of the CDR3 is 14 residues. The CDR3 nucleotides read TGTGCCAGCAGTGAGGGCAGGGTGGGCGAAAAACTGTTTTTT. Translation: CASSEGRVGEKLFF.

CDR3 amino acids: CASSLTGASQETQYF. In nucleotides, the CDR3 is TGCGCCAGCAGCTTGACAGGGGCTTCCCAAGAGACCCAGTACTTC. The chain links TRBV5-1 to TRBJ2-5, with 7 bases matching TRBD1. CDR1 and CDR2 (germline): SGHRS, YFSETQ. Germline trimming cut 1 base from V and 1 base from J; bases unmatched to any gene: 4. This CDR3 has 15 residues.

This chain connects TRBV10-2 to TRBJ1-6; TRBD1 matches 9 bases. CDR1 is WSHSY and CDR2 is SAAADI in the germline V gene. With 3 bases clipped from V and 5 bases from J, the junction kept 2 bases outside the gene matches. The CDR3 runs to 15 residues. The CDR3 protein is CASSETGGDNSPLHF. CDR3 bases: TGCGCCAGCAGTGAAACAGGGGGCGATAATTCACCCCTCCACTTT.

The rearrangement joins TRBV30 to TRBJ2-5; 12 bases are shared with TRBD2. Germline CDR1 is GTSNPN and CDR2 is SVGIG (reference sequence). The CDR3 consists of 14 residues. V lost 3 bases, J lost 2 bases, and 1 base stayed unmatched. CDR3 protein: CAWSGLAGQETQYF. In DNA form, the CDR3 reads TGTGCCTGGAGCGGACTAGCGGGGCAAGAGACCCAGTACTTC. Variable domain in full (rest from reference TRBV30 and TRBJ2-5): SQTIHQWPATLVQPVGSPLSLECTVEGTSNPNLYWYRQAAGRGLQLLFYSVGIGQISSEVPQNLSASRPQDRQFILSSKKLLLSDSGFYLCAWSGLAGQETQYFGPGTRLLVL.

The J gene is TRBJ2-1, the V gene TRBV5-4, with TRBD1 matching over 7 bases. Germline loops: CDR1 SGHNT, CDR2 YYREEE (reference sequence). The CDR3 is 16 amino acids. Trimming cost V 4 bases and J 8 bases; bases outside gene matches: 15. CDR3 coding DNA: TGTGCCAGCAGCACGAGGACAGGAAGGCCTGTGGATGAGCAGTTCTTC. Residues: CASSTRTGRPVDEQFF.

V usage is TRBV6-6 and J usage is TRBJ2-7, with TRBD1 as a possible D gene (5 bases). Trimming took off 2 bases at V and 4 bases at J, with 15 bases between the two ends. The CDR3 loop spans 15 amino acids. Germline-derived CDR1 and CDR2 are MNHNY and SVGAGI (reference sequence). CDR3 DNA sequence: TGTGCCAGCAGTTACGTTGGGGCAGGGATATACGAGCAGTACTTC. Translating it yields CASSYVGAGIYEQYF.

The chain has TRBV12-5 and TRBJ2-6; D call uncertain. Trimming took off 0 bases at V and 4 bases at J, with 13 bases between the two ends. CDR3 size: 17 residues. The germline V gene encodes CDR1 LGHNT and CDR2 FRNRAP. This CDR3 reads CASGLVIESLGANVLTF. The CDR3 nucleotides are TGTGCTAGTGGTTTGGTAATAGAATCGTTGGGGGCCAACGTCCTGACTTTC. Drawing the rest from reference TRBV12-5 and TRBJ2-6, the complete variable domain is DARVTQTPRHKVTEMGQEVTMRCQPILGHNTVFWYRQTMMQGLELLAYFRNRAPLDDSGMPKDRFSAEMPDATLATLKIQPSEPRDSAVYFCASGLVIESLGANVLTFGAGSRLTVL.

This sequence joins TRBV7-9 and TRBJ2-7, with TRBD2 as a possible D gene (5 bases). V shed 0 bases and J shed 3 bases, with 15 bases lying between them. The CDR3 has 16 amino acids. Germline-derived CDR1 and CDR2 are SEHNR and FQNEAQ (reference sequence). CDR3 DNA: TGTGCCAGCAGCTTAGCGCTCGGGGTACAGAACTACGAGCAGTACTTC. Its protein product is CASSLALGVQNYEQYF. Combining the CDR3 with reference TRBV7-9 and TRBJ2-7 gives the whole variable domain DTGVSQNPRHKITKRGQNVTFRCDPISEHNRLYWYRQTLGQGPEFLTYFQNEAQLEKSRLLSDRFSAERPKGSFSTLEIQRTEQGDSAMYLCASSLALGVQNYEQYFGPGTRLTVT.

The V gene is TRBV11-2, the J gene TRBJ2-3; TRBD1 matches 7 bases. V shed 7 bases and J 1 base; nucleotides not matched to a gene: 5. Looked up from germline, CDR1 is SGHAT and CDR2 is FQNNGV. The CDR3 is made up of 14 amino acids. The CDR3, as DNA: TGTGCCAGCAAAGGGGGCGCAGGCACAGATACGCAGTATTTT. As protein: CASKGGAGTDTQYF.

The chain recombines TRBV10-3 with TRBJ2-3; the D gene is possibly TRBD1 (6 bases). CDR3 length equals 16 residues. V lost 3 bases to trimming and J lost 1 base, with 14 bases between them. CDR1 is ENHRY and CDR2 is SYGVKD in the germline V gene. The CDR3 sequence is CAISEQGSAGTDTQYF. CDR3 DNA sequence: TGTGCCATCAGTGAACAGGGTTCGGCGGGCACAGATACGCAGTATTTT.

The V and J genes are TRBV9 and TRBJ2-1; TRBD2 aligns across 7 bases. Germline assignment: CDR1 SGDLS and CDR2 YYNGEE. The J segment lost 0 bases and the V segment lost 4 bases, leaving 13 bases of the junction unmatched. The CDR3 spans 18 residues. The CDR3 protein is CASSPVLSRGDSYNEQFF. DNA for the CDR3: TGTGCCAGCAGCCCAGTTCTGAGTCGGGGGGACTCCTACAATGAGCAGTTCTTC.

In this sample, this clone turned up a few times. The chain links TRBV5-1 to TRBJ1-5; 7 positions agree with TRBD1. V lost 4 bases to trimming and J lost 3 bases; unmatched junction nucleotides: 10. Germline V gene lookup returns CDR1 SGHRS and CDR2 YFSETQ. The CDR3 consists of 16 residues. The CDR3 DNA sequence: TGCGCCAGCAGCGGGTCCGGGACAGCCTACAATCAGCCCCAGCATTTT. The encoded protein is CASSGSGTAYNQPQHF. The full variable domain, with the rest looked up from reference TRBV5-1 and TRBJ1-5, is KAGVTQTPRYLIKTRGQQVTLSCSPISGHRSVSWYQQTPGQGLQFLFEYFSETQRNKGNFPGRFSGRQFSNSRSEMNVSTLELGDSALYLCASSGSGTAYNQPQHFGDGTRLSIL.

The chain is built from TRBV25-1 and TRBJ2-7; 8 positions agree with TRBD2. The CDR3 is 14 amino acids. The V segment lost 3 bases and the J segment 6 bases; nucleotides outside the gene matches: 7. Per germline, CDR1 MGHDK and CDR2 SYGVNS. CDR3 in amino acids: CASSEDGGASEQYF. CDR3 nucleotide sequence: TGTGCCAGCAGTGAGGACGGGGGGGCCAGCGAGCAGTACTTC.

The J gene is TRBJ2-1, the V gene TRBV7-6, with 12 nucleotides matching TRBD1. This CDR3 contains 15 residues. V shed 5 bases and J 9 bases; nucleotides not matched to a gene: 8. Per the germline V gene, CDR1 is SGHVS and CDR2 is FNYEAQ. The CDR3 here is CASSPGTGGEGEQFF. In DNA, the CDR3 is TGTGCCAGCAGCCCGGGGACAGGGGGCGAGGGTGAGCAGTTCTTC.

The gene calls are TRBV21-1 and TRBJ2-5; the DNA was not used to check the table's D call, TRBD1. TRBV21-1 is described as a pseudogene. The CDR3 has 13 amino acids. As DNA, the CDR3 is TGTGCCAGCTCCAGGGGGCGCTTAGAGACCCAGTACTTC. Translating gives CASSRGRLETQYF.

The chain employs TRBV5-1 and TRBJ1-2; 8 nucleotides agree with TRBD1. Germline V gives CDR1 SGHRS, CDR2 YFSETQ. After removal of 8 bases from V and 5 bases from J, the junction contained 8 bases not matched to a gene. The CDR3 length is 13 residues. The CDR3 reads CASFGQGEYGYTF. The CDR3 nucleotides read TGCGCCAGTTTTGGACAGGGTGAATATGGCTACACCTTC.

The table lists this clone with a few counts. V and J are TRBV27 and TRBJ2-7; 10 nucleotides agree with TRBD1. The germline CDR1 and CDR2 sequences are MNHEY and SMNVEV (reference sequence). The V segment lost 5 bases and the J segment 5 bases; nucleotides outside the gene matches: 3. This CDR3 comprises 13 residues. In DNA form, the CDR3 reads TGTGCCAGCAGTACCGGGACAGGGGACGAGCAGTACTTC. It translates to CASSTGTGDEQYF.

J is TRBJ2-7 and V is TRBV6-5; 7 positions match TRBD1. Germline CDR1 is MNHEY and CDR2 is SVGAGI. The V segment lost 0 bases and the J segment 9 bases; nucleotides outside the gene matches: 11. CDR3 length: 15 amino acids. The CDR3 DNA reads TGTGCCAGCAGTTACTCGAGAAGGGGGCGGAACGGGCAGTACTTC. Translating gives CASSYSRRGRNGQYF.

The chain links TRBV9 to TRBJ2-7, with 8 bases fitting TRBD1. The V gene end was trimmed by 4 bases and the J gene end by 3 bases; junction bases not matched to a gene: 9. Germline V gene data show CDR1 as SGDLS and CDR2 as YYNGEE. CDR3 size: 15 residues. The CDR3 region has the DNA TGTGCCAGCAGCCTCGGACAGGGTTTCGACTACGAGCAGTACTTC. Its translation: CASSLGQGFDYEQYF.

The chain recombines TRBV18 with TRBJ2-3; D perhaps matches TRBD2 (7 bases). Trimming pared 0 bases from V and 4 bases from J, leaving 14 bases between. The length of the CDR3 is 16 residues. Germline V gives CDR1 KGHSH, CDR2 LQKENI. The chain's CDR3 is CASSPPVGGGADTQYF. The CDR3, as DNA: TGTGCCAGCTCACCACCCGTGGGGGGGGGCGCAGATACGCAGTATTTT.